The T cell receptor beta chain under discussion was sequenced for a study of persistence of HIV-infected CD4 T cells. Cells were stimulated nonspecifically with anti-CD3/anti-CD28 magnetic beads. Sorting selected CD4+ T cells upregulating both CD40 ligand and CD69. CD8+ T cells were removed from PBMCs prior to stimulation. Study-wide results and caveats: Compared with CD3/CD28-stimulated cells, CMV- and Gag-responding cells showed lower TCRbeta richness. Antigen-responding cells were enriched for degenerate expanded CDR3beta sequences.

The CDR3 length is 15 residues. The germline V gene has CDR1 LNHNV and CDR2 YYDKDF (reference sequence). The V and J ends lost 1 base and 5 bases respectively, with 15 bases between them. This was the immunoSEQ version 4 assay in survey mode. Data came from immunoSEQ multiplex PCR; TCRdb stores just in-frame clones and leaves some out. The table includes fewer than 50,000 clones, more than 85% detected once. In regard to this clone: Its matching antigen is unknown.

The receptor's source is an adult man with HIV who was CMV-seropositive. The source was CD4+ T cells sorted from PBMCs after approximately 18-hour stimulation, collected from a patient who received antiretroviral therapy. The genes are TRBV15 and TRBJ2-7; the D gene could be TRBD1 or TRBD2 (5 bases each). The CDR3 DNA is TGTGCCACCAGCAGAGGGGACGGGGCCCTCCACGAGCAGTACTTC. Its protein product is CATSRGDGALHEQYF.